This is a list of T cell receptor beta chains from one sample in a study of control samples from healthy donors and cancer patients. TCRdb keeps only in-frame clones here, not all; method: immunoSEQ multiplex PCR. The table lists some 140,000 clones, about 94% of them singletons, with 5% to 6.5% in the top ten. Sequencing was done on a sample of blood. The receptor source for this set is a man aged 40-49 years in good health. The CDR3 runs from the conserved cysteine through the conserved F or W. The order of the fields is V gene, J gene, CDR3 protein.

>TRBV9|TRBJ2-3
CASSVGGTGADTQYF
>TRBV7-9|TRBJ2-3
CASSSSLDTQYF
>TRBV21-1|TRBJ1-5
CASTKGMDGQHNQPQHF
>TRBV5-4|TRBJ1-2
CASTRGGPKDYGYTF
>TRBV7-9|TRBJ1-1
CASSLQIPDGARPVAAFF
>TRBV5-1|TRBJ2-7
CASSLEPGQGASEQYF
>TRBV7-6|TRBJ2-1
CASSTDNEQFF
>TRBV11-2|TRBJ1-1
CASSLVIGPSTEAFF
>TRBV6-6|TRBJ1-2
CASRGRGTGSNYGYTF
>TRBV5-1|TRBJ2-3
CASSSGQFTDTQYF
>TRBV27|TRBJ1-1
CASSLSGAGNTEAFF
>TRBV10-1|TRBJ2-5
CATWNIAGEETQYF
>TRBV19|TRBJ1-5
CASSMTLGGNQPQHF
>TRBV19|TRBJ1-1
CASSIVVDTEAFF
>TRBV19|TRBJ1-4
CASSIDLRLGRGDEKLFF
>TRBV18|TRBJ2-5
CASSPPRNQGTQYF
>TRBV5-4|TRBJ2-5
CASSSGQRQETQYF
>TRBV6-1|TRBJ1-5
CASSAPGPLKSNQPQHF
>TRBV18|TRBJ2-2
CASSREVTGELFF
>TRBV2|TRBJ1-1
CASSERGRDTEAFF
>TRBV7-2|TRBJ1-1
CASSPLARNTEAFF
>TRBV27|TRBJ1-2
CASTPFLRQGSGYTF
>TRBV5-1|TRBJ2-7
CASSLGQSYEQYF
>TRBV12-3/TRBV12-4|TRBJ1-4
CASSYRRGEKLFF
>TRBV27|TRBJ2-5
CASSATGGGETQYF
>TRBV5-1|TRBJ1-5
CASSLGGQINQPQHF